Sequencing of this T cell receptor (beta chain) was carried out in a study of T cells in Graves' hyperthyroidism and ophthalmopathy. Study-level findings and limits: Appearing also in blood were most of the thyroid clonotypes expanded above 0.001. In the analysis, a 13 V-J model separated ophthalmopathy from stable hyperthyroidism.

This CDR3 comprises 13 residues. J gave up 4 bases and V 2 bases, and 1 base lay outside the gene matches. Researchers took RNA transcripts and amplified the TCR beta CDR3 regions from them. During a first-round RT-PCR of the TCR CDR3, the HTBI primer set was used. MiXCR was run by TCRdb on the multiplex PCR reads, yielding one entry per CDR3 protein. Of around 340,000 distinct CDR3 sequences detected, around 16% appear once; the ten largest clones hold roughly a third. Newly diagnosed hyperthyroidism patients aged 18 to 65 years had disease lasting under 2 months. The source of the PBMCs was roughly 10 ml of fresh peripheral blood. This clonotype was found many times. Its cognate antigen is unknown.

V is TRBV12-3 or TRBV12-4 and J is TRBJ2-5, with TRBD1 identical over 7 bases. Sequenced: blood. The sequence derives from a man in his thirties or forties with Graves' hyperthyroidism. The CDR3 DNA sequence: TGTGCCAGCAGTTTAAACAGGGGAGAGACCCAGTACTTC. Residues: CASSLNRGETQYF.